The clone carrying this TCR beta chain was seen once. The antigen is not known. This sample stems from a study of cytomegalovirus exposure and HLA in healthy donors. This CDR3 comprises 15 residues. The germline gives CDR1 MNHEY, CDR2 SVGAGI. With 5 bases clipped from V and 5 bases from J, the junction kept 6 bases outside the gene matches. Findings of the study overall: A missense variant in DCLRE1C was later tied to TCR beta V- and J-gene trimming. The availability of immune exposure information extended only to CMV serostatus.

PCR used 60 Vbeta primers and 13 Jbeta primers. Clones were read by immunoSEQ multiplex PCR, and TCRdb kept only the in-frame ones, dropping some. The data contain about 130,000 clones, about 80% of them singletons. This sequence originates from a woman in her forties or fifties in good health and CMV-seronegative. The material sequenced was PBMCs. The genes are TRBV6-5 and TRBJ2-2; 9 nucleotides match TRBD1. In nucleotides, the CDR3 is TGTGCCAGCAGTGCCGGGACAGGGAGGACCGGGGAGCTGTTTTTT. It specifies CASSAGTGRTGELFF.